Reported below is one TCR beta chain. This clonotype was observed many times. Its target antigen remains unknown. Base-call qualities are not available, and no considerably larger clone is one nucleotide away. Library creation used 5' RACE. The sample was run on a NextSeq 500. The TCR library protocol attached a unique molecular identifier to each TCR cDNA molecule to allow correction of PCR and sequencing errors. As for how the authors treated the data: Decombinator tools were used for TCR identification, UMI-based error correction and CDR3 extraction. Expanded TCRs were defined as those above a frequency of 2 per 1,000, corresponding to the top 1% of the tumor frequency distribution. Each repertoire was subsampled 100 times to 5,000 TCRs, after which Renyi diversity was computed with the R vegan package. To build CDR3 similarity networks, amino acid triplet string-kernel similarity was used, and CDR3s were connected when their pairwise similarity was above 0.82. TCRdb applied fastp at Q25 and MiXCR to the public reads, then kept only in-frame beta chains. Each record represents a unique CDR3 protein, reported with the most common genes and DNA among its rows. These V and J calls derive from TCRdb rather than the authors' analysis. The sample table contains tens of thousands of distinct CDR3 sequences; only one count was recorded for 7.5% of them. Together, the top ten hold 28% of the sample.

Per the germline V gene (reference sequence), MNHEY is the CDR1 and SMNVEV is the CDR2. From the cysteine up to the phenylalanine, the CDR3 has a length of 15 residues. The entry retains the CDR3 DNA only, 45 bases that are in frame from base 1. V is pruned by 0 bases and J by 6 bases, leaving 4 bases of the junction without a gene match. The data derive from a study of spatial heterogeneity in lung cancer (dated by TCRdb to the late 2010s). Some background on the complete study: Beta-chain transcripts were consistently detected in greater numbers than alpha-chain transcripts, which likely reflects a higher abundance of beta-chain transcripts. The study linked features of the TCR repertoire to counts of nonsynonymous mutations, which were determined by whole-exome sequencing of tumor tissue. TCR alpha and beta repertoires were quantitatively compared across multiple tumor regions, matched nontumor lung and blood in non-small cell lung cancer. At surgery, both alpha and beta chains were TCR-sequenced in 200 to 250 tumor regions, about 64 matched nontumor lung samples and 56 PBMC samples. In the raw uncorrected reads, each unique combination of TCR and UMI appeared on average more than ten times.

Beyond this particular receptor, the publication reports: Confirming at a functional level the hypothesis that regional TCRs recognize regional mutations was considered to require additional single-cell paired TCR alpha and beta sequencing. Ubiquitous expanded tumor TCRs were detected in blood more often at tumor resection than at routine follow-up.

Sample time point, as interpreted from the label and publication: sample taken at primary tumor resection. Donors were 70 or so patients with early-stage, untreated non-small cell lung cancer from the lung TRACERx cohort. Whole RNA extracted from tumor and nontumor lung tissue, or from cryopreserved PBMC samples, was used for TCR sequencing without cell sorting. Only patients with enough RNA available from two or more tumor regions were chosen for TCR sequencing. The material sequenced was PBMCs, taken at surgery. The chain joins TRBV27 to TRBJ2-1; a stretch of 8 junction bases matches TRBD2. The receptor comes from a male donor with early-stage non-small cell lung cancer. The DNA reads TGTGCCAGCAGTTTATCCTGGACTAGCTCCAATGAGCAGTTCTTC. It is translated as CASSLSWTSSNEQFF.